This T cell receptor beta chain was sequenced in a study of blood T cell repertoires in COVID-19. Across the whole study: Sites in the United States, Italy and Spain provided acute and convalescent COVID-19 samples. T cells, B-cell-depleted T cells, or PBMCs provided the cDNA or gDNA that served as material.

Germline V lookup: CDR1 SGHRS, CDR2 YFSETQ. This CDR3 is 15 amino acids long. The trim removed 4 bases at V and 4 bases at J, leaving 8 bases unmatched. In the authors' methods: Estimation of nucleated cell counts was performed using reference gene primer amplification. Sequenced by immunoSEQ multiplex PCR; TCRdb stores in-frame clones only, minus some. That table is the source of V, J and clone size, and D and trimming were worked out from the DNA. Of 65,000 to 100,000 clones listed, 70% to 90% are singletons. The origin of this receptor is a woman at least 80 years old with acute or convalescent COVID-19. Sequencing was done on a sample of peripheral blood. The chain recombines TRBV5-1 with TRBJ2-7, with 10 bases fitting TRBD1. The CDR3 DNA follows: TGCGCCAGCAGCCCGGTCCGGGACAGGGGTTACGAGCAGTACTTC. Translated: CASSPVRDRGYEQYF.